This T cell receptor beta chain is from a study of beta chain features in type 1 diabetes. On the study more broadly: In all, some 100 million sorted cells from all samples were analyzed.

The whole isolated RNA underwent reverse transcription, so sequencing captured expressed TCRB transcripts. Roughly 3.5 million reads per sample were averaged for naive, central memory and regulatory samples. Using immunoSEQ multiplex PCR, the repertoire was profiled, and TCRdb retains in-frame clones only, with some absent. The sample records roughly 380,000 clones, around a fifth being singletons. This clone was seen a handful of times. Trimming cost V 5 bases and J 8 bases; bases outside gene matches: 12. Per the germline V gene, CDR1 is MNHNY and CDR2 is SVGAGI (reference sequence). This CDR3 has 16 residues.

The sample taken for sequencing was naive CD4+ T cells from blood. The TCR comes from a woman aged 18-29 years in good health. The chain recombines TRBV6-6 with TRBJ1-2; 12 bases agree with TRBD1. The CDR3 region is CASSLPGGQGAWGYTF. The CDR3, as DNA: TGTGCCAGCAGTCTACCGGGGGGACAGGGGGCGTGGGGCTACACCTTC.